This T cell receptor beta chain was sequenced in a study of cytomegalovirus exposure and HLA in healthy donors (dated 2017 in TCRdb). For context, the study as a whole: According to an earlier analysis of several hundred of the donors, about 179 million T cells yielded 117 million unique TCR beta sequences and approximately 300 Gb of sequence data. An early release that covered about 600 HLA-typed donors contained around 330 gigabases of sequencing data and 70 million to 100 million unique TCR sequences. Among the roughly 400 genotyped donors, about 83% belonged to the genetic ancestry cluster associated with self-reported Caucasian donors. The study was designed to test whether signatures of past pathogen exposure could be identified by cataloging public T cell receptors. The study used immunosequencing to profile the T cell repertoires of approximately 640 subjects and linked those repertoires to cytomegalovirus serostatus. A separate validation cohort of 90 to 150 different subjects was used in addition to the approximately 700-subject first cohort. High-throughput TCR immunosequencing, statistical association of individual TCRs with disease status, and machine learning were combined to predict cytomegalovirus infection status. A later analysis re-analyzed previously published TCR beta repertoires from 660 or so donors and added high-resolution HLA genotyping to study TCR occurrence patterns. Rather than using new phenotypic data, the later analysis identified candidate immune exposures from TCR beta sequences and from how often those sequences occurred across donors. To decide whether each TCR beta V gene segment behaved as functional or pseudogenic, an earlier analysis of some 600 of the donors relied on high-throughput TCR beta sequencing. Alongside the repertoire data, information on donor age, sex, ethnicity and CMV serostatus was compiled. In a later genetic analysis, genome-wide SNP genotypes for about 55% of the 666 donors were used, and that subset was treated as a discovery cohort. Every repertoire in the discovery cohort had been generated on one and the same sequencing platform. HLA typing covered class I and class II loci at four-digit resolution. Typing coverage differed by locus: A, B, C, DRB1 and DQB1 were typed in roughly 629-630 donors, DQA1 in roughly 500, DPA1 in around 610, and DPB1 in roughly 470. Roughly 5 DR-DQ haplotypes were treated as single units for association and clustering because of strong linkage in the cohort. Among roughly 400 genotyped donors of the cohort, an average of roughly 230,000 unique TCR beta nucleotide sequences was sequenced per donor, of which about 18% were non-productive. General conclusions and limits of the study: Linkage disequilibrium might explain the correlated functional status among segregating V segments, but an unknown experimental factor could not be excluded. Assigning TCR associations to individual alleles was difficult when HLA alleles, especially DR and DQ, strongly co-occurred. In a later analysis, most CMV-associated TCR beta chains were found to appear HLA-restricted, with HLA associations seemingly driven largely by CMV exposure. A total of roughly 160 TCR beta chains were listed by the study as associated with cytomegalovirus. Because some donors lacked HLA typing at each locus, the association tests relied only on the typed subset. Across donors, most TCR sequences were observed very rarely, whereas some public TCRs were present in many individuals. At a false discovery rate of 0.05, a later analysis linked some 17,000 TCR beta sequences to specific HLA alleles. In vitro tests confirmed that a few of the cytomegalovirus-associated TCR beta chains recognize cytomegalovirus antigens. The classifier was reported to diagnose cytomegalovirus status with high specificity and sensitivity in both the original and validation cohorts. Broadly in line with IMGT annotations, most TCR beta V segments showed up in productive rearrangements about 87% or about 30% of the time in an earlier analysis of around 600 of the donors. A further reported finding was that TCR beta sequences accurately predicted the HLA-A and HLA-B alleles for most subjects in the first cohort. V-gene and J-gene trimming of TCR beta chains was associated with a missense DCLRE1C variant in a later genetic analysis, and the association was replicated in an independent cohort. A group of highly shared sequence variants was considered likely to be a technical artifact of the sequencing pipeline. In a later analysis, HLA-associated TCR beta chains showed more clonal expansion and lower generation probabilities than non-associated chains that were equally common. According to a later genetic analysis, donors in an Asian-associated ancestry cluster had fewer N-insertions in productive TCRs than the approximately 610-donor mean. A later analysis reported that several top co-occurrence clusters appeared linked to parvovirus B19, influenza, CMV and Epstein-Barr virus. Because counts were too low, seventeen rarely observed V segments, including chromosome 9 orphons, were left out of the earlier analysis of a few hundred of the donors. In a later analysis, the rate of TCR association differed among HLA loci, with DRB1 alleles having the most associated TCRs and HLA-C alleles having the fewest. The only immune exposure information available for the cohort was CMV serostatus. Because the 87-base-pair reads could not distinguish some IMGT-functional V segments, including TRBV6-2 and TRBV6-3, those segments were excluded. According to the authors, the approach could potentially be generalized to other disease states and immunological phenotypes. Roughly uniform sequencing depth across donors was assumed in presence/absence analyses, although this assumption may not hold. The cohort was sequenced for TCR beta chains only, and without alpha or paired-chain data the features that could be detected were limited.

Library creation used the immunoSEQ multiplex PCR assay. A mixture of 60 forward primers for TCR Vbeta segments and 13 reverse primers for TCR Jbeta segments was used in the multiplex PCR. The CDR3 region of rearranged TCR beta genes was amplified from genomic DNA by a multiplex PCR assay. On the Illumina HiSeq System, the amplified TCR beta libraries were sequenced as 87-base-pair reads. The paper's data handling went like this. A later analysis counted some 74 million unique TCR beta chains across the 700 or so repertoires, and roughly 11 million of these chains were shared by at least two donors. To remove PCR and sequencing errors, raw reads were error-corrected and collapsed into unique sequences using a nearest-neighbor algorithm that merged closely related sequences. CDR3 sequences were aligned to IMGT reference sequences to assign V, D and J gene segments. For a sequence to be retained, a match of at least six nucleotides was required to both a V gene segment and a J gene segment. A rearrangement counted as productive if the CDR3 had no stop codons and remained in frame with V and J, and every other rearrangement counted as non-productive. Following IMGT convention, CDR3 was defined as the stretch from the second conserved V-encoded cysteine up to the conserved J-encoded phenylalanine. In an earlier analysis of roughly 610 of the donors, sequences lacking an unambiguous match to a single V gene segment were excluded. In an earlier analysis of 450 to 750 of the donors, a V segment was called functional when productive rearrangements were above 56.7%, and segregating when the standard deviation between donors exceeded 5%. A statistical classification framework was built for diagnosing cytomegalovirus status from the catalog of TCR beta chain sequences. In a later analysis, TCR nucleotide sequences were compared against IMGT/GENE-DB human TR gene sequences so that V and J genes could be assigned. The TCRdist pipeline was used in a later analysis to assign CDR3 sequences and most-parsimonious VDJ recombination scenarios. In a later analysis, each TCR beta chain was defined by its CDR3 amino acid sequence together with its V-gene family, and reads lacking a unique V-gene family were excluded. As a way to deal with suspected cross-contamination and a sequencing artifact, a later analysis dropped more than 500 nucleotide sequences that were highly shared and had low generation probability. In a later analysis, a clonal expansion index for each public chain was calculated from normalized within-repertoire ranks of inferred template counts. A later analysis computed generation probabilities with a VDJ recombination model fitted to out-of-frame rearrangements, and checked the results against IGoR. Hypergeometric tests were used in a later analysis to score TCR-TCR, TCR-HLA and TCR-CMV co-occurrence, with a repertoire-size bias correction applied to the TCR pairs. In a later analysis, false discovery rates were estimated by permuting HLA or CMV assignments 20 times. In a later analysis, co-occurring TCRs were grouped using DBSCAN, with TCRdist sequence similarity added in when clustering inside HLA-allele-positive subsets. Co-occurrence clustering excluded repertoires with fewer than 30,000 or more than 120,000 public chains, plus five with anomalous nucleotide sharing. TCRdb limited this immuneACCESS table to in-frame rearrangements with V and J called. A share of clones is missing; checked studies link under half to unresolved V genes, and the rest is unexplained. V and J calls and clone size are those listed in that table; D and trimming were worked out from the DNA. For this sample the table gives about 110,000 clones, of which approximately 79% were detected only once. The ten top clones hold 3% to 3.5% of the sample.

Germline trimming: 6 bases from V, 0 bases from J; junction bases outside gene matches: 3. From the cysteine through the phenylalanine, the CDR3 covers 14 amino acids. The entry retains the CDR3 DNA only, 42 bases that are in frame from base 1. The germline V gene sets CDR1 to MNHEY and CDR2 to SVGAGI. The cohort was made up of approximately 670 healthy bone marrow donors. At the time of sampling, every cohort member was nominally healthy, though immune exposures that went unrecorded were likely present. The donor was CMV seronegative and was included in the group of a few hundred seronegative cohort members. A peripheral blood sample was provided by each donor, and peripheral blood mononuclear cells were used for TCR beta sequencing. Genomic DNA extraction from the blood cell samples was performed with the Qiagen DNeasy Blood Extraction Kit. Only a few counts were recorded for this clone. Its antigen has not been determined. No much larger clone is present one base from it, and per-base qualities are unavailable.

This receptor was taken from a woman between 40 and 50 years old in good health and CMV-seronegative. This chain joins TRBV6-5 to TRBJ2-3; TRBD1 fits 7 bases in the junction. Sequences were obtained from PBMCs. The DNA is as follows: TGTGCCAGCAGCTTGACAGGGAGCACAGATACGCAGTATTTT. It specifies CASSLTGSTDTQYF.